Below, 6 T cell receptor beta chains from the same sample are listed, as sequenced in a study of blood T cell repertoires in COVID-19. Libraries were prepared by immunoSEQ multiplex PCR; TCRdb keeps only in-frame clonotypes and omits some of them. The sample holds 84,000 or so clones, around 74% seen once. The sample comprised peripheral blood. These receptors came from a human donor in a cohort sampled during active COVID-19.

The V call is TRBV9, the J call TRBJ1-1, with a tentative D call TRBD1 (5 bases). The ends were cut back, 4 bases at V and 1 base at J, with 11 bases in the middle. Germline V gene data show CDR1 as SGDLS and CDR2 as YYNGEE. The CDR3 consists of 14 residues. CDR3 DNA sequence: TGTGCCAGCAGCCCCGGGGGGTCGAACACTGAAGCTTTCTTT. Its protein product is CASSPGGSNTEAFF.

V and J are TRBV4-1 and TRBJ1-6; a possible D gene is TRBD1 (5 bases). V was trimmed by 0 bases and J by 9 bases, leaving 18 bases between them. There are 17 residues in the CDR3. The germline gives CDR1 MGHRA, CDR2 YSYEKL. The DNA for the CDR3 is TGCGCCAGCAGCCAAGATCGGGGGATGGGGGAGGGTTCACCCCTCCACTTT. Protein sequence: CASSQDRGMGEGSPLHF.

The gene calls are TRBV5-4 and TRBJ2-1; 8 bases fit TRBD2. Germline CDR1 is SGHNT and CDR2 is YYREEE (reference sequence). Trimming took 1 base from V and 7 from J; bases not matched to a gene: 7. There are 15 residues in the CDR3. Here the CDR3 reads CASSLLAGGGNEQFF. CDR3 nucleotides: TGTGCCAGCAGCTTGCTGGCGGGGGGCGGTAATGAGCAGTTCTTC.

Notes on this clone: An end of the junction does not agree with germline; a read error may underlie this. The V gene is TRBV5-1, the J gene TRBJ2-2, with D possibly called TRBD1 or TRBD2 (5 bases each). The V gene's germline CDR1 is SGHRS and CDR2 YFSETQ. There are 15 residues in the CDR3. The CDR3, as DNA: TGCGCGAGCAGGGATCCAGGACTGAACACCGGGGAGCTGTTTTTT. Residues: CASRDPGLNTGELFF.

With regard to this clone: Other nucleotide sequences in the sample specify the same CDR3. CDR3 coding DNA: TGTGCCAGCAGGTCGGGTGCGGGGGGGACATACGAGCAGTACTTC. Encoded protein: CASRSGAGGTYEQYF. The chain is built from TRBV2 and TRBJ2-7; 9 bases agree with TRBD2. The junction had 10 bases not matched to a gene; V was cut back by 6 bases and J by 4 bases. The CDR3 is 15 amino acids. The germline V gene has CDR1 SNHLY and CDR2 FYNNEI. Combining the CDR3 with reference TRBV2 and TRBJ2-7 gives the whole variable domain EPEVTQTPSHQVTQMGQEVILRCVPISNHLYFYWYRQILGQKVEFLVSFYNNEISEKSEIFDDQFSVERPDGSNFTLKIRSTKLEDSAMYFCASRSGAGGTYEQYFGPGTRLTVT.

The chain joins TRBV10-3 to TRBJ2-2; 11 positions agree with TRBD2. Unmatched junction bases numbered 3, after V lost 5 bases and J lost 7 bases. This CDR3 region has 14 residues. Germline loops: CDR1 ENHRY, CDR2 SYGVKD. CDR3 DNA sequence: TGTGCCATCAGTCTAGCGGGGGGCAGCGGGGAGCTGTTTTTT. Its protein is CAISLAGGSGELFF.